These T cell receptor beta chains were read from a single sample in a study of breast tumors, draining lymph nodes, adjacent tissues. Each CDR3 protein is one row after TCRdb ran MiXCR on the multiplex PCR reads. The sample consists of about 14,000 distinct CDR3 sequences, around 57% of them appearing once. Sequencing was done on a sample of tumor-adjacent breast tissue. These receptors came from a female donor with breast cancer. Some clones in this sample may be carry-over from other donors' samples. The CDR3 runs from the conserved cysteine through the conserved F or W. D genes are given only for firm matches. Size is stated for part of the rows, as once, few or many counts, or as a class when the clone is expanded.

v_gene	d_gene	j_gene	abundance	CDR3nt	CDR3aa
TRBV5-8	-	TRBJ2-7	medium-sized	TGTGCCAGCAGCTTCTTGGGGTCCGAGCAGTACTTC	CASSFLGSEQYF
TRBV20-1	TRBD1	TRBJ1-5	-	TGCAGTGCTAGAAATGGGACAGGGAACAATCAGCCCCAGCATTTT	CSARNGTGNNQPQHF
TRBV25-1	TRBD1	TRBJ1-1	-	TGTGCCAGCAGAGAATCCGGGTACAGGGGGACTGAAGCTTTCTTT	CASRESGYRGTEAFF
TRBV10-2	TRBD2	TRBJ2-7	-	TGCGCCAGCAATTGGGACTATTCCGAGCAGTACTTC	CASNWDYSEQYF
TRBV10-1	TRBD2	TRBJ2-1	-	TGCGCCAGCAGTGGGACTAGCGGGAGAACGGGGCAGTTCTTC	CASSGTSGRTGQFF
TRBV29-1	-	TRBJ1-2	-	TGCAGCGTTGAAGAAGCTGTTATCTATGGCTACACCTTC	CSVEEAVIYGYTF
TRBV2	-	TRBJ2-7	few	TGTGCCAGCAGCCCGGCAGGGGTCGAGCAGTACTTC	CASSPAGVEQYF
TRBV12-5	-	TRBJ2-5	-	TGTGCTAGTGGCAGGTGGGGGGAAGAGACCCAGTACTTC	CASGRWGEETQYF
TRBV7-3	-	TRBJ1-1	few	TGTGCCAGCAGCTTAACAGGGAACACTGAAGCTTTCTTT	CASSLTGNTEAFF
TRBV9	-	TRBJ2-1	-	TGTGCCAGCAGCGTAAAGGGGTTCGATGAGCAGTTCTTC	CASSVKGFDEQFF
TRBV7-9	TRBD2	TRBJ2-1	many	TGTGCCAGCAGCTTAGACTTGGGGAGCGGGAGCAATGAGCAGTTCTTC	CASSLDLGSGSNEQFF
TRBV19	-	TRBJ2-7	-	TGTGCCAGTAGTTTCGATCGGGAGTACGAGCAGTACTTC	CASSFDREYEQYF
TRBV20-1	TRBD2	TRBJ2-1	-	TGCAGTGCAGACCCCGGGACTAGTGCTTATGAGCAGTTCTTC	CSADPGTSAYEQFF
TRBV19	-	TRBJ1-1	many	TGTGCCAGTAGTATAAGGGGGAACACTGAAGCTTTCTTT	CASSIRGNTEAFF
TRBV5-6	-	TRBJ2-7	few	TGTGCCAGCAGCCGAAGCGGATACGAGCAGTACTTC	CASSRSGYEQYF
TRBV30	TRBD1	TRBJ1-6	-	TGTGCCTGGAGTGAAGGCAGGGGGACGACACCCCTCCACTTT	CAWSEGRGTTPLHF
TRBV5-1	TRBD1	TRBJ1-4	few	TGCGCCAGCAGTAAGGACAGGGGGCGGCATGAAAAACTGTTTTTT	CASSKDRGRHEKLFF
TRBV14	TRBD1	TRBJ2-7	-	TGTGCCAGCAGCCTTAGGACAGGGGATACCTACGAGCAGTACTTC	CASSLRTGDTYEQYF
TRBV11-2	TRBD1	TRBJ1-5	-	TGTGCCAGTACTCCCGGGACAGGGAAGGGGCCCCAGCATTTT	CASTPGTGKGPQHF
TRBV5-1	-	TRBJ2-7	-	TGCGCCAGCAGCAGTCTTGGCCCCTACGAGCAGTACTTC	CASSSLGPYEQYF
TRBV10-3	TRBD2	TRBJ2-7	-	TGTGCCATCAGTGAGAACGCGGGACTAGCTTCCTACGAGCAGTACTTC	CAISENAGLASYEQYF
TRBV7-9	-	TRBJ2-1	-	TGTGCCAGCAGCTTAGTCTTGCTGAACAATGAGCAGTTCTTC	CASSLVLLNNEQFF
TRBV12-3/TRBV12-4	TRBD1	TRBJ1-1	many	TGTGCCAGCAGTTTAGCGCGGGACAGTGGGGCTTTCTTT	CASSLARDSGAFF
TRBV6-4	-	TRBJ2-1	-	TGTGCCAGCAGTGACCTCGGTGAGGGTGAGCAGTTCTTC	CASSDLGEGEQFF
TRBV19	TRBD1	TRBJ1-5	many	TGTGCCAGTAGGGGGGACAGGGGGCCTCGGCAGCCCCAGCATTTT	CASRGDRGPRQPQHF
TRBV20-1	TRBD2	TRBJ2-1	-	TGCAGTGCTAGAGATTTTACTAGCGATTACAATGAGCAGTTCTTC	CSARDFTSDYNEQFF
TRBV7-2	TRBD2	TRBJ2-7	-	TGTGCCAGCAGCAATAGCGGGGGGGTTTACGAGCAGTACTTC	CASSNSGGVYEQYF
TRBV5-8	TRBD2	TRBJ2-7	many	TGTGCCAGCAGCTCAGGACGGGTAACTAGCGGGAGTTTTTACGAGCAGTACTTC	CASSSGRVTSGSFYEQYF
TRBV20-1	TRBD2	TRBJ2-7	medium-sized	TGCAGTGCTAACGGCGCCCTAAGCGGGAAGACGTACGAGCAGTACTTC	CSANGALSGKTYEQYF
TRBV19	-	TRBJ2-1	-	TGTGCCAGTAGTATCAGGTCGAGTAGTGAGCAGTTCTTC	CASSIRSSSEQFF
TRBV4-2	TRBD1	TRBJ2-7	medium-sized	TGTGCCAGCAGCCGAAACCGGGACAGGGCCTACGAGCAGTACTTC	CASSRNRDRAYEQYF